This TCR beta chain was captured in a study of beta chain features in type 1 diabetes (dated by TCRdb to the late 2010s). Study-level background: No differences in mean age, gender distribution, total cell number or subset yield were found between patients and healthy donors. A total of about 100 million sorted cells were examined across all samples, and RNA yield correlated strongly with the number of cells per subset. Naive and central memory subsets were obtained from all 30 or so donors, but regulatory and stem cell-like memory subsets were isolated from only 8 patients and about eight healthy donors. In the study, TCRB repertoires of sorted circulating CD4+ T cell subsets from recently diagnosed type 1 diabetes patients were compared with those of matched healthy donors. What the study reported, not specific to this receptor: At VDJ recombination sites, type 1 diabetes patients had fewer insertions and more deleted nucleotides, which implies abnormalities in thymic rearrangement. Because the HLA sub-analyses included only small numbers of individuals, any influence of HLA type on TCRB rearrangement was left unresolved. PCR may preferentially amplify shorter templates, but because patient and control samples were amplified and corrected together, any resulting skew would affect both groups equally. Naive, central memory and regulatory TCRB repertoires appeared to be more alike among patients than among healthy donors. In all four CD4+ subsets, TCRB CDR3 length was moderately but significantly shorter in type 1 diabetes patients. Because cDNA was sequenced instead of genomic DNA, activated cells with high expression could be over-represented, although the groups did not differ in activation or CD3 levels.

The High Capacity cDNA Reverse Transcription Kit was used to reverse transcribe all of the isolated RNA, meaning that expressed TCRB transcripts were what got sequenced. Naive, central memory and regulatory T cell samples underwent deep immunoSEQ sequencing, averaging about 3.3 million total reads per sample. After sorted cells were lysed in RLT buffer, RNA was extracted with DNase-treated RNeasy Micro or Mini kits, with the choice depending on cell number. Each cell subset was processed separately to prevent cross-contamination, with patient and healthy donor samples processed together. TCRB sequences were amplified from cDNA with the immunoSEQ multiplex PCR, producing 87-bp fragments spanning the CDR3 region. Amplicons were sequenced on the Illumina HiSeq platform. The source study handled its data this way. Synthetic template baselines were used to correct PCR bias computationally, reads within Hamming distance 2 were collapsed together, and singletons that could not be merged were discarded. Reads were aligned against IMGT to assign V, D and J genes, CDR3 length and insertions or deletions at six rearrangement sites. Within each subset, clonotype counts were normalized to the number of sorted cells before true diversity and Gini coefficients were calculated with the tcR R package. The overlap coefficient, calculated on TCRB nucleotide sequences, was used to quantify repertoire sharing. Out-of-frame TCRB sequences from naive cells were analyzed to stand in for the pre-selection repertoire. TCRdb holds this immuneACCESS table with in-frame rearrangements only. Some clones are missing; in checked studies, unresolved V genes explain under half, and the rest has no known cause. V and J calls plus clone size are reproduced from that table; the DNA served to infer D and trimming. This sample lists some 250,000 clones; more than 11% were detected once. The ten largest account for roughly 0.019% of the sample.

The germline V gene (reference sequence) supplies CDR1 SGHNT and CDR2 YYREEE. Trimming removed 5 bases from V and 2 bases from J; the gene matches leave 7 bases unexplained. The CDR3 covers 15 residues, taking in both the cysteine and the phenylalanine. Left in the record is the CDR3 DNA by itself, 45 bases read in frame from the first base. Each donor gave one peripheral blood draw, about 100 mL on average, collected into heparinised tubes. Naive, central memory, regulatory and stem cell-like memory CD4+ T cells were sorted on a BD FACSAria II using a panel including CD45RO, CCR7, CD25, CD127, CD95 and CD27. Every sorted population had a purity above 95%. PBMCs were separated immediately by Lymphoprep density gradient centrifugation and were stained directly, without being cultured. To minimize batch effects, samples were stained and sorted in pairs, one healthy donor with one patient per experiment.

In the case of this clone: Its specific antigen is unknown. Per-base qualities were not stored, and no clone one base away is much larger.

The V and J genes are TRBV5-4 and TRBJ2-7; 10 bases in the junction line up with TRBD1. Material: naive CD4+ T cells from blood. Reading the label with the study, this specimen's cell subset or site is: true naive CD4+ T cells. This receptor was obtained from a man under 40 with type 1 diabetes. For the CDR3, the sequence is CASSLTGTGAYEQYF. The sequenced DNA is TGTGCCAGCAGTCTAACCGGGACAGGGGCCTACGAGCAGTACTTC.